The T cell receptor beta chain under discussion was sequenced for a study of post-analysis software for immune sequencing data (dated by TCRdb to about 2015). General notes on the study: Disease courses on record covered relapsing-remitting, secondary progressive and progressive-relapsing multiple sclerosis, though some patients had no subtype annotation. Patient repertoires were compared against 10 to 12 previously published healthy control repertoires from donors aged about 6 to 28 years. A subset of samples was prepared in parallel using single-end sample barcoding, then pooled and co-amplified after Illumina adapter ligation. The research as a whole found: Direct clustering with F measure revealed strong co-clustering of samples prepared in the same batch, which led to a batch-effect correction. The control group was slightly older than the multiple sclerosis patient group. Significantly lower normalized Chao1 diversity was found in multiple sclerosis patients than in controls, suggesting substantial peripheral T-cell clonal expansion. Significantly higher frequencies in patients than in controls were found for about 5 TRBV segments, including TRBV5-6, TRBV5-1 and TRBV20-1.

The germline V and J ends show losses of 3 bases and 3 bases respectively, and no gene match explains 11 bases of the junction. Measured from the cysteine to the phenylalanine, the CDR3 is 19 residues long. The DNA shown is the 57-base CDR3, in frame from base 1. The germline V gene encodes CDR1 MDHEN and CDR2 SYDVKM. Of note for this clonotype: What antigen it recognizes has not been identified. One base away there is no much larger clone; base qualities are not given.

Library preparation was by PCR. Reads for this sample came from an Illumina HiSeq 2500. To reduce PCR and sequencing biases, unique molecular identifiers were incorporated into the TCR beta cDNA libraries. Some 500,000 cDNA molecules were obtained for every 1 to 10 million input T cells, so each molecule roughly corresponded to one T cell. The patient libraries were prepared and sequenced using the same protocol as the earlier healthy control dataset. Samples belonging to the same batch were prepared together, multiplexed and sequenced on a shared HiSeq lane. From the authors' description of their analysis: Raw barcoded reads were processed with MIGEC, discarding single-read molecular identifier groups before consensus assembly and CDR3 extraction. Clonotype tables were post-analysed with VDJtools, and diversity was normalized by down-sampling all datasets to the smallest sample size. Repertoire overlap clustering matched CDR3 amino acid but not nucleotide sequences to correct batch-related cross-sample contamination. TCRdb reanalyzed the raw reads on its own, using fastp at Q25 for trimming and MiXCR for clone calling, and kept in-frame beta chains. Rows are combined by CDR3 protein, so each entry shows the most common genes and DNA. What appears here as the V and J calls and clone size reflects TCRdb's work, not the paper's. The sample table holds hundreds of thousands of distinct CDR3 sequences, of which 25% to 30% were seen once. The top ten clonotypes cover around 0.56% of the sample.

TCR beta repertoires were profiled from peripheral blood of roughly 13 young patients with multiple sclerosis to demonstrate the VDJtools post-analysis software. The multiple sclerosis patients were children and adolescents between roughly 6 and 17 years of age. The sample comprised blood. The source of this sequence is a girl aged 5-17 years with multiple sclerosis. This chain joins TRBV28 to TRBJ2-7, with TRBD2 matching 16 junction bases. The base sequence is TGTGCCAGCAGTTTTCCATTCCCGGGACTAGCGGGAGGGAGCTACGAGCAGTACTTC. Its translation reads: CASSFPFPGLAGGSYEQYF.